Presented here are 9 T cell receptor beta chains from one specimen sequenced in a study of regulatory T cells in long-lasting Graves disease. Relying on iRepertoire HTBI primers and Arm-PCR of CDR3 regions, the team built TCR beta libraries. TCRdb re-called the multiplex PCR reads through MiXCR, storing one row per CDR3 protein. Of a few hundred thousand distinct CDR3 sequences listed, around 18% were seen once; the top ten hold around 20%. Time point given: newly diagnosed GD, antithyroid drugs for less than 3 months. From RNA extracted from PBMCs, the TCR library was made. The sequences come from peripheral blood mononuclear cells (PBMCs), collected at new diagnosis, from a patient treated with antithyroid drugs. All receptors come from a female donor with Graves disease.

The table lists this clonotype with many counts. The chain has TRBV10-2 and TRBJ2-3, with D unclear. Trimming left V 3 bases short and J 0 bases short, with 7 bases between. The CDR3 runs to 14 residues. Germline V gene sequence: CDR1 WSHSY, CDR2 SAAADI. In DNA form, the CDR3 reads TGCGCCAGCAGTGACTCAGGAAGCACAGATACGCAGTATTTT. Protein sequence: CASSDSGSTDTQYF.

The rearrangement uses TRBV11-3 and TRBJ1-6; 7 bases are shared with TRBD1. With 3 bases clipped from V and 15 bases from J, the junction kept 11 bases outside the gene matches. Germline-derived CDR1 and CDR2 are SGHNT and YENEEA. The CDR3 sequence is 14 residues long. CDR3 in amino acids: CASSLAGQSSLLHF. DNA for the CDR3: TGTGCCAGCAGCTTGGCGGGACAGTCATCCCTCCTCCACTTT.

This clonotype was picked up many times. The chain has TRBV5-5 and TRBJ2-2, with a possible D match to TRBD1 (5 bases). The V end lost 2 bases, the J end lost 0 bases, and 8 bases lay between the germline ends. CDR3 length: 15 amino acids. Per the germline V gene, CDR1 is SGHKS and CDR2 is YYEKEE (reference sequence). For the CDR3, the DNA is TGTGCCAGCAGCTTTTGGACAACGAACACCGGGGAGCTGTTTTTT. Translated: CASSFWTTNTGELFF.

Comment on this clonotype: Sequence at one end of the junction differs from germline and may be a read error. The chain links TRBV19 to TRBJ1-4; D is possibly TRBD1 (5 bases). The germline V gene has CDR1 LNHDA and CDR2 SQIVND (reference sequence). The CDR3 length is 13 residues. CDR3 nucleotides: TGTGTCAGTAGTATGACAGCGAATGAAAAACTGTTTTTT. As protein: CVSSMTANEKLFF.

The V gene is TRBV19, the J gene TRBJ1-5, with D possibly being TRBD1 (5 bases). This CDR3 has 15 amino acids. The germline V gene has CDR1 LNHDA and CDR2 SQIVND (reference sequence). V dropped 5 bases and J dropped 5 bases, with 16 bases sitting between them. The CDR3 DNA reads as TGTGCCAGTAGTTACTACCCCCGGGGCGATCAGCCCCAGCATTTT. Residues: CASSYYPRGDQPQHF.

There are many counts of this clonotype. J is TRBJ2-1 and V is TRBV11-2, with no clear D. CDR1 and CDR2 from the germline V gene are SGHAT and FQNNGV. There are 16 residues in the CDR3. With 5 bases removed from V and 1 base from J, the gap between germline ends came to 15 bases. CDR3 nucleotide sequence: TGTGCCAGCAGCCAAGATGTGGAACGGTCCTACAATGAGCAGTTCTTC. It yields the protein CASSQDVERSYNEQFF.

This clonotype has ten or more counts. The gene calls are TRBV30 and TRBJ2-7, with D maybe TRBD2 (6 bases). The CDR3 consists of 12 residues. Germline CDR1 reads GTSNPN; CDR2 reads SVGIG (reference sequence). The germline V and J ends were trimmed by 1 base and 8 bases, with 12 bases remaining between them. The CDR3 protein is CAWSAGTPQQYF. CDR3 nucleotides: TGTGCCTGGAGTGCCGGGACTCCGCAGCAGTACTTC.

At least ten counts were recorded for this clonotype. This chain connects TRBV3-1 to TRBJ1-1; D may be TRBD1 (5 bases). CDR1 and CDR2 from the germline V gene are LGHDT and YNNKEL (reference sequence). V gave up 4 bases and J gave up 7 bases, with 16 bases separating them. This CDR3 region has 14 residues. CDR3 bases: TGTGCCAGCAGCCGAGCAGGGATCAGCCTTGAAGCTTTCTTT. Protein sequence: CASSRAGISLEAFF.

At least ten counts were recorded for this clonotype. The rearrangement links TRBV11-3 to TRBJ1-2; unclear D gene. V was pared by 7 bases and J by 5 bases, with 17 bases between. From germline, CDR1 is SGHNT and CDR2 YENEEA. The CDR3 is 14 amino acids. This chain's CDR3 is CASTQSEGLYGYTF. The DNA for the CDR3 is TGTGCCAGCACCCAATCAGAAGGGTTGTATGGCTACACCTTC. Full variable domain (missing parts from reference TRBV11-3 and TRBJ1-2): EAGVVQSPRYKIIEKKQPVAFWCNPISGHNTLYWYLQNLGQGPELLIRYENEEAVDDSQLPKDRFSAERLKGVDSTLKIQPAELGDSAVYLCASTQSEGLYGYTFGSGTRLTVV.